These 18 T cell receptor beta chains came from one sample sequenced in a study of tumor-infiltrating lymphocytes in primary liver carcinoma. Both blood RNA, taken from unsorted whole blood, and germline DNA were extracted. A primer in the constant region served to generate TCR beta cDNA from 500 ng of total RNA. Nested multiplex PCR, run for three rounds with slightly modified ARM-PCR, yielded TCR beta libraries. A C-beta reverse primer and TRBV1-TRBV30 forward primers served in each of the first two PCR rounds, at roughly 10 cycles apiece. TCRdb fed the multiplex PCR reads into MiXCR, producing one record per CDR3 protein. The sample records about 320,000 distinct CDR3 sequences, roughly two thirds being singletons. The sample consisted of peripheral blood. These receptors were collected from a man in his forties with primary liver carcinoma and hepatitis B virus infection.

With regard to this clonotype: A much more abundant neighbour one base away suggests this may be a read error. This chain connects TRBV6-1 to TRBJ2-2; D remains unclear. The CDR3 is made up of 12 amino acids. Germline V gives CDR1 MNHNS, CDR2 SASEGT. CDR3: CAGSDPAGELFF. DNA of the CDR3: TGTGCCGGCAGTGACCCGGCAGGGGAGCTGTTTTTT.

Regarding this clonotype: It may be a read error: a sequence one base away is much more abundant. The chain carries TRBV24-1 and TRBJ1-5, with TRBD1 matching 9 bases. Germline V CDR1 and CDR2: KGHDR, SFDVKD. The CDR3 totals 15 residues. The CDR3 here is CAASDRTGGNQPQHF. As DNA, the CDR3 is TGTGCCGCCAGTGACAGGACAGGGGGCAATCAGCCCCAGCATTTT.

On this clonotype: A much bigger clone sits one base away, suggesting this may be a read error. This chain uses TRBV4-2 with TRBJ2-5; 8 bases are a match to TRBD2. CDR1 and CDR2 (germline): LGHNA, YNFKEQ. This CDR3 comprises 14 residues. The chain's CDR3 is CASNQVAGKETQYF. The CDR3 bases are TGTGCCAGCAACCAAGTAGCGGGGAAAGAGACCCAGTACTTC.

For this clonotype: In this CDR3 the conserved last residue, phenylalanine or tryptophan, is missing, so a read error is likely. This chain links TRBV29-1 with TRBJ2-2, with D perhaps matching TRBD1 (5 bases). Trimming took 4 bases from V and 7 from J, leaving 16 bases between them. This CDR3 comprises 14 residues. Germline V CDR1 and CDR2: SQVTM, ANQGSEA. CDR3 in amino acids: CSVAEVPQGGELFY. CDR3 nucleotides: TGCAGCGTTGCCGAAGTCCCTCAGGGCGGGGAGCTGTTTTAT.

V gene TRBV4-1 combines with J gene TRBJ2-1, with D hard to call. The CDR3 spans 13 residues. V lost 8 bases, J lost 6 bases, and 14 bases lay in between. Germline CDR1 reads MGHRA; CDR2 reads YSYEKL. In nucleotides, the CDR3 is TGCGCCAGCTCCATTTTATGGGTCAATGAGCAGTTCTTC. It encodes CASSILWVNEQFF.

In this sample, this clonotype turned up once. Without the conserved terminal phenylalanine or tryptophan, this CDR3 likely stems from a read error. The chain employs TRBV14 and TRBJ1-1, with D possibly being TRBD1 (5 bases). V shed 2 bases and J shed 8 bases, with 15 bases lying between them. Germline loops: CDR1 SGHDN, CDR2 FVKESK. This CDR3 comprises 14 residues. The CDR3 reads CASSQPTDRTEAFL. Written as DNA, the CDR3 is TGTGCCAGCAGCCAACCGACAGATCGAACCGAAGCTTTCTTA.

With respect to this clonotype: At one end, the junction sequence differs from germline, possibly due to a read error. J is TRBJ2-3 and V is TRBV7-8; 7 nucleotides line up with TRBD2. CDR3 length equals 17 residues. CDR1 and CDR2 from the germline V gene are SGHVS and FQNEAQ. CDR3 sequence reads: CASSQPARGGSTDTQYF. In DNA, the CDR3 is TGTGCCAGCAGCCAGCCGGCTAGGGGCGGGAGCACAGATACGCAGTATTTC.

Comment on this clonotype: The CDR3 end shows no conserved phenylalanine or tryptophan, and so a read error is likely. No DNA is shown, since the ends of the CDR3 on it are uncertain; the CDR3 is the one TCRdb lists. The chain recombines TRBV30 with TRBJ2-7; the table assigns TRBD2, which was not confirmed against the DNA. A total of 8 residues make up the CDR3, ends included. Germline-derived CDR1 and CDR2 are GTSNPN and SVGIG (reference sequence). This CDR3 reads CAWIKGLL.

The sample holds many counts of this clonotype. This rearrangement joins TRBV6-6 to TRBJ2-3, with 8 bases fitting TRBD1. Germline assignment: CDR1 MNHNY and CDR2 SVGAGI (reference sequence). The CDR3 runs to 17 residues. V lost 2 bases to trimming and J lost 3 bases; unmatched junction nucleotides: 10. The CDR3 loop is CASSYLGSDRGTDTQYF. Written as DNA, the CDR3 is TGTGCCAGCAGTTACCTCGGGAGCGACAGGGGAACAGATACGCAGTATTTT.

In regard to this clonotype: A read error may explain this, as a much larger clone is one base away. The chain recombines TRBV6-2 or TRBV6-3 with TRBJ2-1, with D perhaps being TRBD1 or TRBD2 (6 bases each). This CDR3 is built from 16 residues. CDR1 and CDR2 (germline): MNHEY, SVGEGT. CDR3 region: CAITELAPGAYDEQFF. CDR3 nucleotide sequence: TGTGCCATCACCGAACTAGCCCCGGGGGCCTACGATGAGCAGTTCTTC.

A note on this clonotype: The CDR3 ends on some other residue instead of the conserved phenylalanine or tryptophan, so this is likely a read error. The chain is built from TRBV11-2 and TRBJ1-4; D is possibly TRBD1 (6 bases). The CDR3 is made up of 14 amino acids. Germline V gene lookup returns CDR1 SGHAT and CDR2 FQNNGV. CDR3 sequence (DNA): TGTGCCAGCAGTTACGGACAGACTAATGAAAGACTGTTTTTA. Its translation: CASSYGQTNERLFL.

With regard to this clonotype: Likely a read error: the CDR3 ends without its conserved phenylalanine or tryptophan. V gene TRBV11-1 combines with J gene TRBJ2-7; TRBD1 matches at 9 bases. CDR1 SGHAT and CDR2 FQDESV come from the germline V gene (reference sequence). The CDR3 spans 15 residues. The V and J ends lost 6 bases and 3 bases, in that order; junction bases with no gene match: 9. The CDR3 nucleotides are TGTGCCAGCAGTTTAAACCGGGACAGGGTCTACGAGCAGTACTTA. This encodes CASSLNRDRVYEQYL.

Comments on this clonotype: The CDR3 carries no conserved terminal phenylalanine or tryptophan, so it likely arises from a read error. V and J are TRBV11-2 and TRBJ2-2; a weak D match, TRBD1 (7 bases). CDR3 length: 16 amino acids. Germline lookup yields CDR1 SGHAT and CDR2 FQNNGV. Deletions cut 5 bases from V and 6 bases from J, with 19 bases between. The CDR3 here is CASSAGRRGQPGELFI. CDR3 sequence (DNA): TGTGCCAGCAGCGCCGGTCGGAGGGGGCAGCCCGGGGAGCTGTTTATT.

Comments on this clonotype: A read error is possible here, since a much larger clone lies one base away. This rearrangement joins TRBV11-2 to TRBJ2-1; TRBD2 matches at 8 bases. Germline lookup yields CDR1 SGHAT and CDR2 FQNNGV. Losses at the gene ends were 10 bases for V and 1 base for J; bases not matched to a gene: 6. This CDR3 is 14 amino acids long. This chain's CDR3 is CATREAVSYNEQFF. The CDR3 DNA follows: TGTGCCACGCGGGAGGCCGTTTCCTACAATGAGCAGTTCTTC. Together with reference TRBV11-2 and TRBJ2-1, the CDR3 gives the full variable domain: EAGVAQSPRYKIIEKRQSVAFWCNPISGHATLYWYQQILGQGPKLLIQFQNNGVVDDSQLPKDRFSAERLKGVDSTLKIQPAKLEDSAVYLCATREAVSYNEQFFGPGTRLTVL.

A word on this clonotype: A read error may account for a junction end that differs from germline. V and J are TRBV4-2 and TRBJ2-7, with a possible D match to TRBD1 (5 bases). The CDR3 spans 17 residues. The germline CDR1 and CDR2 sequences are LGHNA and YNFKEQ. CDR3 bases: TGTGCCAACAGCCAAGGGTCCTTAGGGGCGACGACCTACGAGCAGTACTTC. It translates to CANSQGSLGATTYEQYF.

CDR3 sequence reads: CASSLSDWGGNEQFF. CDR3 nucleotide sequence: TGTGCCAGTAGCCTGTCGGACTGGGGTGGGAATGAGCAGTTCTTC. The genes are TRBV11-3 and TRBJ2-1, with a possible D match to TRBD2 (5 bases). The V gene lost 9 bases and the J gene lost 7 bases, with 22 bases spanning the gap. This CDR3 region has 15 residues. The germline V gene has CDR1 SGHNT and CDR2 YENEEA.

As to this clonotype: One base away lies a much larger clone, so this may be a sequencing read error. The V call is TRBV6-6, the J call TRBJ2-3, with D tentatively TRBD1 (5 bases). The CDR3 runs 17 residues. The germline V gene has CDR1 MNHNY and CDR2 SVGAGI (reference sequence). V was clipped by 3 bases and J by 2 bases, with 18 bases between them. The CDR3 spells CASSYSPGHAYTDTQYF. CDR3 DNA: TGTGCCAGCAGTTATTCTCCCGGACATGCGTACACAGATACGCAGTATTTT.

There are many counts of this clonotype. V gene TRBV4-1 combines with J gene TRBJ1-6; 8 bases map to TRBD1. The CDR3 is 14 residues long. Germline CDR1 is MGHRA and CDR2 is YSYEKL. Unmatched junction bases numbered 2, after V lost 3 bases and J lost 7 bases. CDR3 sequence: CASSQQGANSPLHF. In DNA form, the CDR3 reads TGCGCCAGCAGCCAGCAGGGGGCCAATTCACCCCTCCACTTT.